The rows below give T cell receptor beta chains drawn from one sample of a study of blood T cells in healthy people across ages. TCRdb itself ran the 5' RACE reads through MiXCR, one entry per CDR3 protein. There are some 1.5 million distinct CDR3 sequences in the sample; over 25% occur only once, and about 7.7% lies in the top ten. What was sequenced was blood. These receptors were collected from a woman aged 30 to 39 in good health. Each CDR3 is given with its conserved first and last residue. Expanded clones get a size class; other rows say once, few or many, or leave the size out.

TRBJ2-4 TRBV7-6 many CASSSQNRPPGVQYF
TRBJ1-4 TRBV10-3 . CAISESNPTNEKLFF
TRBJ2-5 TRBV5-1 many CASSRFETGIQETQYF
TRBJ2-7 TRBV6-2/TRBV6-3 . CVSSQRGISPDEQYF
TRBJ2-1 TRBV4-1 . CASNQDLAESSYNEQFF
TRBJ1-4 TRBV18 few CASSSTGTGVEKLFF
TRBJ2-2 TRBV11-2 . CASSFGLATGELFF
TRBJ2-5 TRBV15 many CATSRDRGGLHQETQYF
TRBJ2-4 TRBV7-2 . CASSLGARGRYNEQYF
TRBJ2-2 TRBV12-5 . CASGLARQGGTGELFF
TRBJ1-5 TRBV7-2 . CASSLDTSGNQPQHF
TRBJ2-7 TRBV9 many CASSVTDFPYEQYF
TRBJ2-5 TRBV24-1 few CATSTPPSETQYF
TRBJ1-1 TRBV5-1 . CASRWGDPMNTEAFF
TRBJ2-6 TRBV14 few CASSRTGWRGANVLTF
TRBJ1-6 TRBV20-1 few CSAKKQGAGNSPLHF
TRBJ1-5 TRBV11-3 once CAVARGVRHSNQPQHF
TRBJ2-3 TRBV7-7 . CASSRLRGDDTQYF
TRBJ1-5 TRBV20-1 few CSARDARYNQPQHF
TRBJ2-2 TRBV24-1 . CATSDEVTGELFF
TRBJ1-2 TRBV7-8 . CASSLQGEASFGYTF
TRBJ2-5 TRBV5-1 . CASSPNRTSQETQYF
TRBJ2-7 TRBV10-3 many CAISYGTGDVYEQYF
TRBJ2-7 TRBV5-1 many CASSLGLAEPYEQYF
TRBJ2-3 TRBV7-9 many CASRGTSVVDTQYF
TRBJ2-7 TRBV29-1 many CSVVGTAYEQYF
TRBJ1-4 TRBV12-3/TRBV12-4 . CASSLGGQAKLFF
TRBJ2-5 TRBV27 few CASSLSLGQGPSQTQYF
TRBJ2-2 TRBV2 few CASSTEGAGELFF
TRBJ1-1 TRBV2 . CASTGQRMNTEAFF
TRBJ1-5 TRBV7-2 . CASSAGGGNQPQHF
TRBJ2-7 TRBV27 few CASSLFWESRYEQYF
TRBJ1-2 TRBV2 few CASSTGYLGYTF
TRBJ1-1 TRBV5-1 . CASNLGQADPGTFF
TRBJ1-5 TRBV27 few CAFWDIGQPQHF
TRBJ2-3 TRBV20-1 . CSARDRKQGASTDTQYF
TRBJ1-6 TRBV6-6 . CASSMGQTNSPLHF
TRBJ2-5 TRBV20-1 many CSAPSGEAQETQYF
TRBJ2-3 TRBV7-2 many CASSLPVAGKTDTQYF
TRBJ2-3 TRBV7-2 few CASSSRWTRTDTQYF
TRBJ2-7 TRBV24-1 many CATSDPQDRDTPYEQYF
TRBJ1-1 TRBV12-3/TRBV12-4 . CASSFEGGMNTEAFF
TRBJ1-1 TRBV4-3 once CASSLNPLGGVGTEAFF
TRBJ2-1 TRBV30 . CAWTGGRSHEQFF
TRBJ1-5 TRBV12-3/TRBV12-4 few CASRGGAVNQPQHF
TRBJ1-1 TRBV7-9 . CASTPGTEAFF
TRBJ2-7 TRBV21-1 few CASSKVEDEQYF
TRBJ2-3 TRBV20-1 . CSARGRPRLDTQYF
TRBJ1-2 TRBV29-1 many CSAWGGDGYTF
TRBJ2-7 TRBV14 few CASEPITGVREQYF
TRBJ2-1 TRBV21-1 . CARPLSGRAVEQFF
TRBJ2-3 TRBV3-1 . CASSQEFELAAVYERTDTQYF
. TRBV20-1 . CSARDSGGTQYF
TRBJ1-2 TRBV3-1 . CASSQDRAGIPYGYTF
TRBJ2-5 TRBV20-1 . CSAAPTSTQYF